The TCR beta chain described here comes from a study of beta chain features in type 1 diabetes. Study background: Across the samples, some 99 million sorted cells were examined in total.

cDNA synthesis used the whole RNA isolate, giving expressed TCRB sequences. Read counts averaged around 3.6 million for samples of naive, central memory and regulatory T cells. Sequencing used immunoSEQ multiplex PCR; TCRdb keeps in-frame clones, though not all of them. This table has about 340,000 clones, 6.5% to 10% appearing once. This clone was counted a few times. This receptor was taken from a woman younger than 35 in good health. The specimen was central memory CD4+ T cells from blood.

The CDR3 sequence is CASSLSSGRGNTQYF. CDR3 bases: TGTGCCAGCAGCTTATCTAGCGGGAGGGGCAATACGCAGTATTTT. The rearrangement joins TRBV7-2 to TRBJ2-3; 12 bases match TRBD2. Germline lookup yields CDR1 SGHTA and CDR2 FQGNSA. This CDR3 contains 15 residues. V lost 2 bases to trimming and J lost 7 bases; unmatched junction nucleotides: 4. Based on the CDR3 plus reference TRBV7-2 and TRBJ2-3, the full variable domain is GAGVSQSPSNKVTEKGKDVELRCDPISGHTALYWYRQSLGQGLEFLIYFQGNSAPDKSGLPSDRFSAERTGGSVSTLTIQRTQQEDSAVYLCASSLSSGRGNTQYFGPGTRLTVL.